This T cell receptor (beta chain) came from a study of human T cells and chemical hapten exposure. Turning to the study itself: TCR yields per sample varied, mainly owing to small pooled library volume differences.

Points from the study as a whole: Controls had significantly fewer large CDR3 similarity clusters than were formed by expanded TCRs.

This clonotype was seen more than once but under ten times. Antigen: not known. The time point here: patch test 1, 2 weeks after DPC sensitization. The sample's treatment: therapeutic diphenylcyclopropenone sensitization with weekly scalp DPC. With 4 bases removed from V and 3 bases from J, the gap between germline ends came to 7 bases. CDR3 length: 12 amino acids. Attachment of unique molecular identifiers to individual cDNA molecules was performed in the library. As originally analysed: 90,000 to 100,000 TCRs per sample was the median, with a range of 23,224 to 690,600. TCRdb re-called the RACE reads through MiXCR, storing one row per CDR3 protein. These V and J calls derive from TCRdb rather than the authors' analysis. The table has roughly 380,000 distinct CDR3 sequences, more than 4.5% seen once.

This receptor was taken from a woman in her 50s with alopecia areata. Some clones in this sample may be carry-over from other donors' samples. The chain combines TRBV12-3 or TRBV12-4 with TRBJ2-7; D is unresolved. The specimen comprised whole blood, sampled in connection with sensitization to the hapten diphenylcyclopropenone (DPC). This chain's CDR3 is CASSYLYYEQYF. CDR3 DNA: TGTGCCAGCAGTTACCTCTACTACGAGCAGTACTTC.